The subject of this entry is one T cell receptor (beta chain). Recruited during active infection, patients (from Seattle) were subsequently followed longitudinally. These data come from a study of blood T cell repertoires in COVID-19. Turning to the study itself: Specimens from acute and convalescent COVID-19 originated in the United States, Italy and Spain. The cDNA or gDNA used as material had been derived from T cells, B-cell-depleted T cells, or PBMCs.

The authors' processing: Estimated nucleated cell counts came from reference gene primer amplification. Clones were read by immunoSEQ multiplex PCR, and TCRdb kept only the in-frame ones, dropping some. From that table come the V and J calls and clone size; the DNA was used to work out D and trimming. The sample yields a few hundred thousand clones, approximately 89% seen once. This CDR3 is built from 14 residues. The junction had 4 bases not matched to a gene; V was cut back by 0 bases and J by 9 bases. The germline V gene encodes CDR1 SGHDT and CDR2 YYEEEE. The V call is TRBV5-6, the J call TRBJ1-5; 9 bases are shared with TRBD1. Source material: peripheral blood. The sequence was collected from a woman aged 25 to 39 with COVID-19, enrolled during active disease. CDR3 in amino acids: CASSLGTGVGPQHF. CDR3 sequence (DNA): TGTGCCAGCAGCTTGGGGACAGGGGTAGGGCCCCAGCATTTT. Using reference TRBV5-6 and TRBJ1-5 for the parts outside the CDR3, the full variable domain is DAGVTQSPTHLIKTRGQQVTLRCSPKSGHDTVSWYQQALGQGPQFIFQYYEEEERQRGNFPDRFSGHQFPNYSSELNVNALLLGDSALYLCASSLGTGVGPQHFGDGTRLSIL.